The sequence of this TCR beta chain was determined in a study of blood T cells in healthy people across ages. General study points: Age advanced and TCR beta diversity per million T cells fell, roughly linearly. The long-lived group displayed more naive CD4+ cells, plus higher diversity, than the aged donors did.

Per-sample yields of isolated PBMCs were at least 6 million. The authors ran a second PCR of 7 to 11 cycles using a sample-barcoded 5' primer and a J-beta primer mix. TCRdb re-called the 5' RACE reads through MiXCR, storing one row per CDR3 protein. Of under 750,000 distinct CDR3 sequences in the sample, around 48% were seen once. A remark on this clonotype: Its antigen remains unknown.

V shed 5 bases, J shed 6 bases, and the junction held 5 bases outside the gene matches. Germline CDR1 reads SGHAT; CDR2 reads FQNNGV. There are 14 residues in the CDR3. Sequencing was done on a sample of blood. This receptor was obtained from a man of 80 years or more in good health. V is TRBV11-2 and J is TRBJ2-1, with 9 bases matching TRBD2. The CDR3 spells CASSMTSGVNEQFF. As DNA, the CDR3 is TGTGCCAGCAGCATGACTAGCGGAGTCAATGAGCAGTTCTTC.